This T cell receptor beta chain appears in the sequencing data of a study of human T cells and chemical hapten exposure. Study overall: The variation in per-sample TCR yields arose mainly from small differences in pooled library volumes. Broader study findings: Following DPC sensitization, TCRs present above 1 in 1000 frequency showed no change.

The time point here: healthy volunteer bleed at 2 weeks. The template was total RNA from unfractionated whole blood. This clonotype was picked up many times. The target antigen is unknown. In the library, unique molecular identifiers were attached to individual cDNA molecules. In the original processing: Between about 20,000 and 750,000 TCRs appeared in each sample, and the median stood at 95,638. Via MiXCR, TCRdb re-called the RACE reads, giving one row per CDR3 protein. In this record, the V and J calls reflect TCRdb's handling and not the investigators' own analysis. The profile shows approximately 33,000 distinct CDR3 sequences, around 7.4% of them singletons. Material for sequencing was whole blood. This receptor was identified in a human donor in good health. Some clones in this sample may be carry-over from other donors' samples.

The CDR3 coding sequence is TGCAGCGTTGATCGACAGGGCGAGACCCAGTACTTC. Translated: CSVDRQGETQYF. The V call is TRBV29-1, the J call TRBJ2-5, with TRBD1 matching 7 bases. The J segment lost 5 bases and the V segment lost 3 bases, leaving 3 bases of the junction unmatched. The germline V gene encodes CDR1 SQVTM and CDR2 ANQGSEA. The CDR3 is 12 amino acids.